This TCR beta chain originates from a study of cytomegalovirus exposure and HLA in healthy donors. Study outcomes and limitations: In an earlier analysis, productive rearrangement rates for most beta V segments clustered near 87% or 30%. Researchers catalogued roughly 170 TCR beta chains as cytomegalovirus-associated. Analyzed later, most CMV-associated TCR beta chains appeared HLA-restricted. There were some public TCRs occurring in many donors, but most TCR sequences were rare.

In germline, CDR1 is SQVTM, CDR2 ANQGSEA. This CDR3 region has 11 residues. The V gene lost 4 bases and the J gene lost 2 bases, with 5 bases spanning the gap. Note on this clone: Its antigen is still unknown.

This PCR relied on a set of 60 Vbeta primers and 13 Jbeta primers. Method: immunoSEQ multiplex PCR; TCRdb's copy keeps in-frame clones and lacks some. Altogether about 130,000 clones are present, roughly 82% being singletons, with the ten largest covering approximately 2.4%. Sequenced material: PBMCs. The receptor was isolated from a man in his forties or fifties in good health and CMV-seronegative. The chain employs TRBV29-1 and TRBJ2-5; no firm D call. The CDR3 DNA reads TGCAGCGTTGGCAGACAAGAGACCCAGTACTTC. Translation: CSVGRQETQYF.